The 20 T cell receptor beta chains below all came from one sample that was sequenced in a study of identical twins. TCRdb passed the 5' RACE reads through MiXCR, listing each CDR3 protein once. Found here are approximately 700,000 distinct CDR3 sequences, roughly 6% of them singletons; the top ten hold approximately 1.6%. The sequencing input was naive T cells sorted from blood. All receptors derive from a man between 18 and 35 years old in good health.

There are many counts of this clonotype. The rearrangement uses TRBV5-1 and TRBJ2-7, with D uncertain. This CDR3 has 13 amino acids. Trimming removed 0 bases from V and 3 bases from J, with 7 bases in between. CDR1 is SGHRS and CDR2 is YFSETQ in the germline V gene. The CDR3 sequence: CASSLGTIYEQYF. The CDR3, as DNA: TGCGCCAGCAGCTTGGGGACCATCTACGAGCAGTACTTC.

This clonotype was detected a few times. The chain has TRBV2 and TRBJ2-1; D gene uncertain. CDR3 length: 14 residues. Germline V gene data show CDR1 as SNHLY and CDR2 as FYNNEI. V was pared by 5 bases and J by 2 bases, with 10 bases between. The CDR3 here is CASSYGQTYNEQFF. In nucleotides, the CDR3 is TGTGCCAGCAGTTATGGGCAGACCTACAATGAGCAGTTCTTC.

This clonotype was counted a few times. The V gene is TRBV25-1, the J gene TRBJ1-4; D is possibly TRBD1 (6 bases). V was shortened by 3 bases and J by 7 bases, with 15 bases between the two germline ends. From germline, CDR1 is MGHDK and CDR2 SYGVNS. The CDR3 has 15 amino acids. DNA of the CDR3: TGTGCCAGCAGTGATGCGGGGGCGCGTGGTGAAAAACTGTTTTTT. It specifies CASSDAGARGEKLFF.

This clonotype was counted a few times. This sequence joins TRBV12-3 or TRBV12-4 and TRBJ2-7; no clear D. CDR3 length equals 13 residues. V gave up 5 bases and J gave up 3 bases, with 11 bases separating them. The CDR3 DNA follows: TGTGCCAGCAGTCCCCAATCGATCTACGAGCAGTACTTC. This encodes CASSPQSIYEQYF.

This clonotype was seen a few times. This chain uses TRBV12-3 or TRBV12-4 with TRBJ2-5, with 12 bases identical to TRBD2. Germline trimming cut 4 bases from V and 5 bases from J; bases unmatched to any gene: 11. CDR3 length equals 17 residues. The CDR3 here is CASSSNGLAGRTETQYF. In DNA, the CDR3 is TGTGCCAGCAGTTCGAACGGACTAGCGGGAAGAACTGAGACCCAGTACTTC.

There are a few counts of this clonotype. The chain joins TRBV6-1 to TRBJ1-3, with unresolved D. The CDR3 is made up of 15 amino acids. The V and J ends lost 4 bases and 0 bases respectively, with 10 bases between them. Germline lookup yields CDR1 MNHNS and CDR2 SASEGT. This chain's CDR3 is CASSVEGNSGNTIYF. The CDR3 DNA sequence: TGTGCCAGCAGTGTAGAGGGAAACTCTGGAAACACCATATATTTT.

This clonotype has ten or more counts. V and J are TRBV20-1 and TRBJ1-2; 8 bases are shared with TRBD1. Germline V gene data show CDR1 as DFQATT and CDR2 as SNEGSKA (reference sequence). The V segment lost 5 bases and the J segment 6 bases; nucleotides outside the gene matches: 14. The CDR3 is 15 residues long. CDR3 sequence reads: CSARVTFTGGHGYTF. The CDR3 nucleotides are TGCAGTGCTCGAGTAACATTTACAGGGGGTCATGGCTACACCTTC.

The rearrangement links TRBV5-1 to TRBJ2-4; D is perhaps TRBD1 or TRBD2 (5 bases each). Germline CDR1 reads SGHRS; CDR2 reads YFSETQ. V lost 3 bases, J lost 0 bases, and 10 bases lay in between. The CDR3 runs 15 residues. CDR3: CASSSGPLAKNIQYF. CDR3 in DNA: TGCGCCAGCAGCTCGGGACCGCTAGCCAAAAACATTCAGTACTTC.

In the case of this clonotype: This CDR3 fails to terminate in the conserved phenylalanine or tryptophan, so it likely reflects a read error. The V call is TRBV7-8, the J call TRBJ2-3; 11 bases match TRBD2. With 4 bases clipped from V and 2 bases from J, the junction kept 5 bases outside the gene matches. In germline, CDR1 is SGHVS, CDR2 FQNEAQ. The CDR3 loop spans 16 amino acids. CDR3 DNA sequence: TGTGCCAGCAGCTCGGGACTAGCGGCAAACACAGATACGCAGTATTCT. Its protein product is CASSSGLAANTDTQYS.

V usage is TRBV20-1 and J usage is TRBJ2-1; a possible D gene is TRBD2 (6 bases). The CDR3 is made up of 12 amino acids. Germline CDR1 DFQATT, CDR2 SNEGSKA (reference sequence). In nucleotides, the CDR3 is TGCAGCGGGAGCGCAGGCCTCAATGAGCAGTTCTTC. Amino acids: CSGSAGLNEQFF.

This clonotype appeared a few times. The V call is TRBV29-1, the J call TRBJ2-5, with a possible D match to TRBD1 (6 bases). The CDR3 is made up of 13 amino acids. Germline V lookup: CDR1 SQVTM, CDR2 ANQGSEA. V was trimmed by 4 bases and J by 1 base, leaving 10 bases between them. As DNA, the CDR3 is TGCAGCGTTGCTGGGGGCAGCCAAGAGACCCAGTACTTC. This encodes CSVAGGSQETQYF.

The table lists this clonotype with a few counts. The chain links TRBV30 to TRBJ2-5; 9 bases fit TRBD2. Germline V gene lookup returns CDR1 GTSNPN and CDR2 SVGIG (reference sequence). The CDR3 extends over 17 amino acids. Trimming took 0 bases from V and 7 from J; bases not matched to a gene: 15. The chain's CDR3 is CAWSVGSRLAARGTQYF. The DNA for the CDR3 is TGTGCCTGGAGTGTGGGGAGTAGACTAGCGGCCCGGGGGACCCAGTACTTC.

V gene TRBV5-1 combines with J gene TRBJ2-6; 8 bases map to TRBD1. The ends lost 0 bases at V and 0 bases at J; junction bases unmatched: 5. The germline gives CDR1 SGHRS, CDR2 YFSETQ. The CDR3 length is 18 residues. CDR3 sequence (DNA): TGCGCCAGCAGCTTGGCCGCAGGGGGCGTCTCTGGGGCCAACGTCCTGACTTTC. It codes for CASSLAAGGVSGANVLTF.

The sample holds many counts of this clonotype. V is TRBV10-3 and J is TRBJ2-3, with a tentative D call TRBD2 (5 bases). The V gene lost 5 bases and the J gene lost 3 bases, with 12 bases spanning the gap. The CDR3 contains 14 residues. CDR1 and CDR2 (germline): ENHRY, SYGVKD. The CDR3 sequence is CAISFGVETDTQYF. The CDR3 DNA sequence: TGTGCCATCAGTTTCGGGGTAGAGACAGATACGCAGTATTTT.

The chain combines TRBV20-1 with TRBJ2-7; D call uncertain. The germline V gene encodes CDR1 DFQATT and CDR2 SNEGSKA (reference sequence). The CDR3 runs to 14 residues. Trimming took 3 bases from V and 6 from J, leaving 18 bases between them. The CDR3 nucleotides are TGCAGTGCTAGCCCTCGGCTCCACGTCTCCGAGCAGTACGTC. Amino acid sequence: CSASPRLHVSEQYV.

The chain links TRBV3-1 to TRBJ2-3; TRBD2 matches 10 bases. After removal of 0 bases from V and 2 bases from J, the junction contained 5 bases not matched to a gene. The CDR3 sequence is 17 residues long. Germline V lookup: CDR1 LGHDT, CDR2 YNNKEL (reference sequence). CDR3 in DNA: TGTGCCAGCAGCCAAGATTTCCTAGCGGGAGTCACAGATACGCAGTATTTT. Amino acid sequence: CASSQDFLAGVTDTQYF.

This clonotype was detected only a few times. The chain uses TRBV30 and TRBJ2-5; 7 bases line up with TRBD1. V lost 7 bases, J lost 2 bases, and 10 bases stayed unmatched. This CDR3 region has 14 residues. Germline V gene lookup returns CDR1 GTSNPN and CDR2 SVGIG (reference sequence). CDR3 region: CASDTRQGQETQYF. CDR3 sequence (DNA): TGTGCCTCCGATACCAGACAGGGTCAAGAGACCCAGTACTTC.

The chain uses TRBV6-1 and TRBJ2-2; TRBD2 matches at 11 bases. Germline V lookup: CDR1 MNHNS, CDR2 SASEGT. Losses at the gene ends were 6 bases for V and 7 bases for J; bases not matched to a gene: 16. This CDR3 is 18 amino acids long. The CDR3 loop is CASSHPFGLAGGGGELFF. The CDR3 nucleotides read TGTGCCAGCAGCCACCCCTTTGGCCTAGCGGGAGGCGGCGGGGAGCTGTTTTTT.

This clonotype has at least ten counts. J is TRBJ1-5 and V is TRBV7-9; 8 positions agree with TRBD1. Trimming cost V 7 bases and J 5 bases; bases outside gene matches: 4. The V gene's germline CDR1 is SEHNR and CDR2 FQNEAQ (reference sequence). The CDR3 loop spans 13 amino acids. The DNA for the CDR3 is TGTGCCAGCACCGGACAGGGTGATCAGCCCCAGCATTTT. Translation gives CASTGQGDQPQHF.

Only a few counts were recorded for this clonotype. The V gene is TRBV7-9, the J gene TRBJ2-7; D ambiguous. CDR1 and CDR2 (germline): SEHNR, FQNEAQ (reference sequence). V was shortened by 1 base and J by 3 bases, with 10 bases between the two germline ends. This CDR3 spans 14 amino acids. DNA for the CDR3: TGTGCCAGCAGCTTAGGAATAGATAGCTACGAGCAGTACTTC. Translating gives CASSLGIDSYEQYF.